A selection of T cell receptor beta chains follows, all from one sample in a study of blood T cell repertoires in COVID-19. Profiling relied on immunoSEQ multiplex PCR, and the TCRdb table lists in-frame clones only, not all of them. The sample contains more than 150,000 clones, approximately 80% of which appear only once. Sequenced input: peripheral blood. The origin of the receptors is a woman aged 45-65 years with acute or convalescent COVID-19. CDR3s include the opening cysteine and the closing phenylalanine or tryptophan. The D gene is left open where the match is weak. Clone sizes are given selectively: once, few, many, or a class where the clone is expanded.

cdr3_nt: TGTGCCAGCAGCCCGACAGGGTGGGATACGCAGTATTTT; cdr3_aa: CASSPTGWDTQYF; clone_size: -; cdr3_length: 13; v_call: TRBV9; d_call: TRBD1; j_call: TRBJ2-3
cdr3_nt: TGTGCCAGCAGCTTAGCGCAAAGGGGAATCCAAGAGACCCAGTACTTC; cdr3_aa: CASSLAQRGIQETQYF; clone_size: -; cdr3_length: 16; v_call: TRBV7-6; d_call: -; j_call: TRBJ2-5
cdr3_nt: TGCGCCAGCACCCTTGACAGGGGATTCACCGGGGAGCTGTTTTTT; cdr3_aa: CASTLDRGFTGELFF; clone_size: -; cdr3_length: 15; v_call: TRBV5-1; d_call: TRBD1; j_call: TRBJ2-2
cdr3_nt: TGTGCCATCAGTGTGGAGGGGACTGGAAACACCATATATTTT; cdr3_aa: CAISVEGTGNTIYF; clone_size: -; cdr3_length: 14; v_call: TRBV10-3; d_call: -; j_call: TRBJ1-3
cdr3_nt: TGTGCCAGCAGCCCCCCCGGCCCGGGGAAAGAGACCCAGTACTTC; cdr3_aa: CASSPPGPGKETQYF; clone_size: -; cdr3_length: 15; v_call: TRBV5-5; d_call: -; j_call: TRBJ2-5
cdr3_nt: TGTGCCACTTATCAGGCTCCCTCTGGAAACACCATATATTTT; cdr3_aa: CATYQAPSGNTIYF; clone_size: -; cdr3_length: 14; v_call: TRBV19; d_call: -; j_call: TRBJ1-3
cdr3_nt: TGTGCCAGCAGTATGCTAGCCATCGAGCAGTACTTC; cdr3_aa: CASSMLAIEQYF; clone_size: -; cdr3_length: 12; v_call: TRBV2; d_call: -; j_call: TRBJ2-7
cdr3_nt: TGTGCCACCCTTAACCGCCAGGGCTATGGCTACACCTTC; cdr3_aa: CATLNRQGYGYTF; clone_size: -; cdr3_length: 13; v_call: TRBV19; d_call: -; j_call: TRBJ1-2
cdr3_nt: TGTGCCAGCAGGGAAGCGCCGGACAGGGTAAATCAGCCCCAGCATTTT; cdr3_aa: CASREAPDRVNQPQHF; clone_size: -; cdr3_length: 16; v_call: TRBV2; d_call: TRBD1; j_call: TRBJ1-5
cdr3_nt: TGTGCCAGCAGTGTACAGGACAGGGCTGCCGGGGAGCTGTTTTTT; cdr3_aa: CASSVQDRAAGELFF; clone_size: -; cdr3_length: 15; v_call: TRBV2; d_call: TRBD1; j_call: TRBJ2-2
cdr3_nt: TGTGCTAGTGGTCCCGGACAGGTGGGAGAGACCCAGTACTTC; cdr3_aa: CASGPGQVGETQYF; clone_size: -; cdr3_length: 14; v_call: TRBV12-5; d_call: TRBD1; j_call: TRBJ2-5
cdr3_nt: TGTGCCAGTAGTGTTCTAGCGGGGGGGCCCTCAGATACGCAGTATTTT; cdr3_aa: CASSVLAGGPSDTQYF; clone_size: -; cdr3_length: 16; v_call: TRBV19; d_call: TRBD2; j_call: TRBJ2-3
cdr3_nt: TGTGCCAGCAACCCACGGGGGGCTGGGGCCAACGTCCTGACTTTC; cdr3_aa: CASNPRGAGANVLTF; clone_size: once; cdr3_length: 15; v_call: TRBV27; d_call: TRBD2; j_call: TRBJ2-6
cdr3_nt: TGTGCCAGCAGTACAGGGGCCTCTGGAAACACCATATATTTT; cdr3_aa: CASSTGASGNTIYF; clone_size: -; cdr3_length: 14; v_call: TRBV6-5; d_call: TRBD1; j_call: TRBJ1-3
cdr3_nt: TGTGCCAGCAACACGATCCGGGCGGGGACTGAAGCTTTCTTT; cdr3_aa: CASNTIRAGTEAFF; clone_size: -; cdr3_length: 14; v_call: TRBV7-9; d_call: -; j_call: TRBJ1-1
cdr3_nt: TGTGCCAGCAGCGTAGGGCCGGAGGGGAAACTGTTTTTT; cdr3_aa: CASSVGPEGKLFF; clone_size: -; cdr3_length: 13; v_call: TRBV9; d_call: -; j_call: TRBJ1-4
cdr3_nt: TGCGCCAGCAGCTTCACCGGGAGGGCCTCATCCGGGGAGCTGTTTTTT; cdr3_aa: CASSFTGRASSGELFF; clone_size: few; cdr3_length: 16; v_call: TRBV5-1; d_call: TRBD2; j_call: TRBJ2-2
cdr3_nt: TGTGCCAGCAGCACCTTTCAGGGGGCGAACAATCAGCCCCAGCATTTT; cdr3_aa: CASSTFQGANNQPQHF; clone_size: once; cdr3_length: 16; v_call: TRBV28; d_call: TRBD1; j_call: TRBJ1-5
cdr3_nt: TGTGCCAGCAGTTCTGGACAGATCTATAATTCACCCCTCCACTTT; cdr3_aa: CASSSGQIYNSPLHF; clone_size: -; cdr3_length: 15; v_call: TRBV3-1/TRBV3-2; d_call: -; j_call: TRBJ1-6
cdr3_nt: TGTGCCAGCAGCGAAAAGTTTGGACTAGCGGGAGACAGTACAGATACGCAGTATTTT; cdr3_aa: CASSEKFGLAGDSTDTQYF; clone_size: -; cdr3_length: 19; v_call: TRBV9; d_call: TRBD2; j_call: TRBJ2-3
cdr3_nt: TGTGCCAGCGTTTCGGGTTCATGGGAGACCCAGTACTTC; cdr3_aa: CASVSGSWETQYF; clone_size: -; cdr3_length: 13; v_call: TRBV6-6; d_call: -; j_call: TRBJ2-5
cdr3_nt: TGTGCCAGTAGTACGAGGGACAGGGGTGACTATGGCTACACCTTC; cdr3_aa: CASSTRDRGDYGYTF; clone_size: few; cdr3_length: 15; v_call: TRBV19; d_call: TRBD1; j_call: TRBJ1-2
cdr3_nt: TGCGCCAGCAGTGAACTAGGGACATCGACTGGAAACACCATATATTTT; cdr3_aa: CASSELGTSTGNTIYF; clone_size: -; cdr3_length: 16; v_call: TRBV5-1; d_call: -; j_call: TRBJ1-3
cdr3_nt: TGTGCCAGCAGCCGGACAGGGGGCACTGAAGCTTTCTTT; cdr3_aa: CASSRTGGTEAFF; clone_size: -; cdr3_length: 13; v_call: TRBV7-9; d_call: TRBD1; j_call: TRBJ1-1
cdr3_nt: TGTGCCAGTAGTGACTTGGCGGGCACTAACTATGGCTACACCTTC; cdr3_aa: CASSDLAGTNYGYTF; clone_size: once; cdr3_length: 15; v_call: TRBV19; d_call: -; j_call: TRBJ1-2
cdr3_nt: TGTGCCAGCAGCTTCGGGACAGGGGGGATAGGCTCTGAAGCTTTCTTT; cdr3_aa: CASSFGTGGIGSEAFF; clone_size: -; cdr3_length: 16; v_call: TRBV13; d_call: TRBD1; j_call: TRBJ1-1
cdr3_nt: TGTGCCAGTACAACAGGGTACACTGAAGCTTTCTTT; cdr3_aa: CASTTGYTEAFF; clone_size: -; cdr3_length: 12; v_call: TRBV7-9; d_call: -; j_call: TRBJ1-1
cdr3_nt: TGTGCCAGCAGCTCGCAGGGGGCGAACACTGAAGCTTTCTTT; cdr3_aa: CASSSQGANTEAFF; clone_size: -; cdr3_length: 14; v_call: TRBV7-3; d_call: TRBD1; j_call: TRBJ1-1
cdr3_nt: TGTGCCAGCAGGTCCCCCTCCTCTGGAAACACCATATATTTT; cdr3_aa: CASRSPSSGNTIYF; clone_size: few; cdr3_length: 14; v_call: TRBV7-2; d_call: -; j_call: TRBJ1-3
cdr3_nt: TGCGCCAGCAGCTTGACTATTCGCTCCTACAATGAGCAGTTCTTC; cdr3_aa: CASSLTIRSYNEQFF; clone_size: -; cdr3_length: 15; v_call: TRBV5-1; d_call: -; j_call: TRBJ2-1
cdr3_nt: TGTGCCAGCAGCTTAATCGGGACAGGGCACAATGAGCAGTTCTTC; cdr3_aa: CASSLIGTGHNEQFF; clone_size: -; cdr3_length: 15; v_call: TRBV7-2; d_call: TRBD1; j_call: TRBJ2-1
cdr3_nt: TGTGCCAGCAGTTGGGGACTAGCGGGAACTTACGAGCAGTACTTC; cdr3_aa: CASSWGLAGTYEQYF; clone_size: -; cdr3_length: 15; v_call: TRBV6-5; d_call: TRBD2; j_call: TRBJ2-7
cdr3_nt: TGTGCCAGCAGCCCCCAGGGGCGCACAGATACGCAGTATTTT; cdr3_aa: CASSPQGRTDTQYF; clone_size: -; cdr3_length: 14; v_call: TRBV7-8; d_call: -; j_call: TRBJ2-3
cdr3_nt: TGTGCCAGCAGCTTACAGGTCAAGCAGCCCCAGCATTTT; cdr3_aa: CASSLQVKQPQHF; clone_size: -; cdr3_length: 13; v_call: TRBV7-2; d_call: -; j_call: TRBJ1-5
cdr3_nt: TGTGCCAGCAGCCAGACAGGGGGCGCGAGTCAGCCCCAGCATTTT; cdr3_aa: CASSQTGGASQPQHF; clone_size: few; cdr3_length: 15; v_call: TRBV7-2; d_call: TRBD1; j_call: TRBJ1-5
cdr3_nt: TGTGCCAGCAGCCCTCTGGGGCCTGGAAACACCATATATTTT; cdr3_aa: CASSPLGPGNTIYF; clone_size: once; cdr3_length: 14; v_call: TRBV14; d_call: -; j_call: TRBJ1-3
cdr3_nt: TGTGCCAGCAGCCCGACAGGGAACTATGGCTACACCTTC; cdr3_aa: CASSPTGNYGYTF; clone_size: -; cdr3_length: 13; v_call: TRBV3-1/TRBV3-2; d_call: TRBD1; j_call: TRBJ1-2
cdr3_nt: TGTGCCAGTTCCCGCAGGGAAACCGGGGAGCTGTTTTTT; cdr3_aa: CASSRRETGELFF; clone_size: -; cdr3_length: 13; v_call: TRBV19; d_call: -; j_call: TRBJ2-2
cdr3_nt: TGTGCCAGTAGTATGTTTTGGGACAGCCTCACAGATACGCAGTATTTT; cdr3_aa: CASSMFWDSLTDTQYF; clone_size: -; cdr3_length: 16; v_call: TRBV19; d_call: TRBD1; j_call: TRBJ2-3
cdr3_nt: TGTGCCAGCAGCTTACGGTCGCAGGGGGCAGAGGAAGCTTTCTTT; cdr3_aa: CASSLRSQGAEEAFF; clone_size: -; cdr3_length: 15; v_call: TRBV5-5; d_call: TRBD1; j_call: TRBJ1-1
cdr3_nt: TGTGCCAGCAGTTACTCGCAGGGGAAGGGTTCACCCCTCCACTTT; cdr3_aa: CASSYSQGKGSPLHF; clone_size: -; cdr3_length: 15; v_call: TRBV6-5; d_call: -; j_call: TRBJ1-6
cdr3_nt: TGCAGCGTTGTCCCGACTACTAACTACAATGAGCAGTTCTTC; cdr3_aa: CSVVPTTNYNEQFF; clone_size: many; cdr3_length: 14; v_call: TRBV29-1; d_call: -; j_call: TRBJ2-1
cdr3_nt: TGTGCCAGCGGCCAGGGTGGCGAAAAACTGTTTTTT; cdr3_aa: CASGQGGEKLFF; clone_size: few; cdr3_length: 12; v_call: TRBV5-5; d_call: -; j_call: TRBJ1-4
cdr3_nt: TGTGCCAGCAGCTTGGGGGGACTAGCGGGGGATTACGAGCAGTACTTC; cdr3_aa: CASSLGGLAGDYEQYF; clone_size: -; cdr3_length: 16; v_call: TRBV5-4; d_call: TRBD2; j_call: TRBJ2-7
cdr3_nt: TGCGCCAGCAGCGCAGCCGGGACACCCGACACCTTC; cdr3_aa: CASSAAGTPDTF; clone_size: -; cdr3_length: 12; v_call: TRBV5-1; d_call: -; j_call: TRBJ1-2
cdr3_nt: TGTGCCAGCAGACCAGGGGGTTTGGGGTCAGAGACCCAGTACTTC; cdr3_aa: CASRPGGLGSETQYF; clone_size: -; cdr3_length: 15; v_call: TRBV7-6; d_call: TRBD1; j_call: TRBJ2-5
cdr3_nt: TGTGCCAGCAGCCTCGCCGGGACAGGGGGCGCAGATACGCAGTATTTT; cdr3_aa: CASSLAGTGGADTQYF; clone_size: -; cdr3_length: 16; v_call: TRBV13; d_call: TRBD1; j_call: TRBJ2-3